These 15 T cell receptor beta chains originate from one sample sequenced in a study of T cell responses to AZD1222 COVID-19 vaccine. Clones were read by immunoSEQ multiplex PCR, and TCRdb kept only the in-frame ones, dropping some. The sample contains around 91,000 clones, about 88% of which appear only once. This specimen was peripheral blood, taken on day 0 of AZD1222 vaccination. These TCRs come from an adult in good health.

This chain links TRBV6-6 with TRBJ1-2; 10 bases line up with TRBD1. The CDR3 covers 13 residues. The germline V gene encodes CDR1 MNHNY and CDR2 SVGAGI (reference sequence). The trim removed 6 bases at V and 7 bases at J, leaving 5 bases unmatched. The CDR3 DNA reads TGTGCCAGCAGGCCGACAGGGGGCGGTGGCTACACCTTC. This gives the protein CASRPTGGGGYTF.

The chain recombines TRBV9 with TRBJ1-6; D is ambiguous. Deletions cut 4 bases from V and 6 bases from J, with 11 bases between. CDR3 length equals 14 residues. Germline V CDR1 and CDR2: SGDLS, YYNGEE. As DNA, the CDR3 is TGTGCCAGCAGCACCAGAGAGTTTAATTCACCCCTCCACTTT. Residues: CASSTREFNSPLHF.

The J gene is TRBJ2-6, the V gene TRBV19, with D hard to call. The germline CDR1 and CDR2 sequences are LNHDA and SQIVND (reference sequence). The CDR3 is 18 amino acids. V was shortened by 10 bases and J by 0 bases, with 22 bases between the two germline ends. CDR3 sequence: CANRKKLIPTSGANVLTF. The CDR3 coding sequence is TGTGCCAACCGTAAAAAATTGATTCCCACCTCTGGGGCCAACGTCCTGACTTTC. The full variable domain, rest sourced from reference TRBV19 and TRBJ2-6, is DGGITQSPKYLFRKEGQNVTLSCEQNLNHDAMYWYRQDPGQGLRLIYYSQIVNDFQKGDIAEGYSVSREKKESFPLTVTSAQKNPTAFYLCANRKKLIPTSGANVLTFGAGSRLTVL.

This clone appeared a single time. V is TRBV12-3 or TRBV12-4 and J is TRBJ1-6; the D is unclear. The CDR3 extends over 12 amino acids. The ends were cut back, 2 bases at V and 10 bases at J, with 6 bases in the middle. The DNA of the CDR3 is TGTGCCAGCAGTTTACTGGGCTCACCCCTCCACTTT. This gives the protein CASSLLGSPLHF.

This chain connects TRBV27 to TRBJ1-6; D remains ambiguous. Trimming removed 3 bases at V and 2 bases at J, with 8 bases between. Germline values: CDR1 MNHEY, CDR2 SMNVEV (reference sequence). This CDR3 is built from 15 residues. The CDR3 loop is CASSFTFPYNSPLHF. The CDR3 DNA follows: TGTGCCAGCAGTTTTACGTTTCCCTATAATTCACCCCTCCACTTT.

This chain links TRBV6-6 with TRBJ1-5; D unclear. The V gene's germline CDR1 is MNHNY and CDR2 SVGAGI (reference sequence). The CDR3 is 13 amino acids. Deletions cut 1 base from V and 6 bases from J, with 7 bases between. The CDR3 DNA is TGTGCCAGCAGTTACTTGAACGGTCAGCCCCAGCATTTT. It codes for CASSYLNGQPQHF.

The gene calls are TRBV28 and TRBJ1-2; D is unresolved. V was shortened by 5 bases and J by 6 bases, with 13 bases between the two germline ends. This CDR3 has 13 amino acids. CDR1 is MDHEN and CDR2 is SYDVKM in the germline V gene. For the CDR3, the DNA is TGTGCCAGCAGTAAGGGAGGCTTCGATGGCTACACCTTC. Its protein is CASSKGGFDGYTF.

This clone was found once. The genes are TRBV7-2 and TRBJ2-7; 7 bases agree with TRBD2. The germline V gene encodes CDR1 SGHTA and CDR2 FQGNSA. The J segment lost 4 bases and the V segment lost 8 bases, leaving 8 bases of the junction unmatched. This CDR3 spans 13 amino acids. CDR3 loop: CASGPPGGYEQYF. CDR3 DNA sequence: TGTGCCAGCGGGCCCCCGGGGGGATACGAGCAGTACTTC.

This clone occurred once. The CDR3 coding sequence is TGTGCCAGTATTGGACCTTTAGCGTCCGGAAACATTCAGTACTTC. Translated, it gives CASIGPLASGNIQYF. The chain employs TRBV19 and TRBJ2-4; possible D gene TRBD2, 5 bases. Looked up from germline, CDR1 is LNHDA and CDR2 is SQIVND (reference sequence). The CDR3 spans 15 residues. Deletions cut 7 bases from V and 6 bases from J, with 19 bases between.

The chain employs TRBV7-2 and TRBJ2-1; D call uncertain. CDR1 and CDR2 from the germline V gene are SGHTA and FQGNSA. The CDR3 runs to 14 residues. V was cut by 2 bases and J by 7 bases, with 12 bases left in between. For the CDR3, the DNA is TGTGCCAGCAGCTTATCCGACCGGTGGAATGAGCAGTTCTTC. Encoded protein: CASSLSDRWNEQFF.

V usage is TRBV4-1 and J usage is TRBJ1-2; D is ambiguous. The length of the CDR3 is 14 residues. Per the germline V gene, CDR1 is MGHRA and CDR2 is YSYEKL. Trimming took off 3 bases at V and 4 bases at J, with 12 bases between the two ends. CDR3 protein: CASSQVGSGYGYTF. CDR3 bases: TGCGCCAGCAGCCAGGTGGGAAGCGGCTATGGCTACACCTTC.

The chain is built from TRBV5-8 and TRBJ2-7; the match to TRBD1 covers 7 bases. The CDR3 runs to 13 residues. Germline CDR1 and CDR2: SGHTS and YDEGEE. V was pared by 10 bases and J by 5 bases, with 12 bases of the junction left unmatched. The CDR3 protein is CAGQTGSSDEQYF. The DNA of the CDR3 is TGTGCCGGCCAGACAGGGTCGTCCGACGAGCAGTACTTC.

The chain recombines TRBV10-3 with TRBJ1-1, with D perhaps matching TRBD1 (6 bases). Germline CDR1 and CDR2: ENHRY and SYGVKD. CDR3 size: 17 residues. V shed 3 bases and J shed 3 bases, with 20 bases lying between them. The CDR3 sequence is CAISEADSNPGYTEAFF. CDR3 bases: TGTGCCATCAGTGAAGCGGACAGTAACCCTGGGTACACTGAAGCTTTCTTT.

This clone has a single count. V usage is TRBV3-1 (or the pseudogene TRBV3-2) and J usage is TRBJ1-5, with D maybe TRBD1 (5 bases). Germline CDR1 reads LGHDT; CDR2 reads YNNKEL (reference sequence). V lost 5 bases to trimming and J lost 11 bases, with 16 bases between them. The CDR3 is 13 residues long. The CDR3 spells CASSERTFSAQHF. CDR3 nucleotide sequence: TGTGCCAGCAGCGAAAGGACATTTTCGGCCCAGCATTTT.

The chain joins TRBV7-9 to TRBJ2-1; D unresolved. Germline CDR1 SEHNR, CDR2 FQNEAQ (reference sequence). The CDR3 has 12 amino acids. The V and J ends lost 6 bases and 7 bases respectively, with 10 bases between them. The CDR3 loop reads CASRLTRNEQFF. In nucleotides, the CDR3 is TGTGCCAGCAGACTCACGCGGAATGAGCAGTTCTTC.